These 16 T cell receptor beta chains came from one sample sequenced in a study of blood T cell repertoires in COVID-19. Assay: immunoSEQ multiplex PCR; the TCRdb copy retains only in-frame clones and omits some. The table shows over 150,000 clones, with around 83% occurring only once. Sequencing used PBMCs or T cells enriched from blood (not recorded which). These TCRs come from a man aged 40-49 years who had recovered from COVID-19.

The chain is built from TRBV6-5 and TRBJ1-3; D uncertain. Trimming took 4 bases from V and 3 from J, leaving 10 bases between them. The germline V gene encodes CDR1 MNHEY and CDR2 SVGAGI. This CDR3 is built from 14 residues. This CDR3 is CASSSPGLGNTIYF. Here the CDR3 DNA reads TGTGCCAGCAGTTCCCCAGGACTTGGAAACACCATATATTTT.

The V gene is TRBV6-5, the J gene TRBJ2-1; 7 bases are shared with TRBD2. The V gene end was trimmed by 6 bases and the J gene end by 2 bases; junction bases not matched to a gene: 7. Germline CDR1 MNHEY, CDR2 SVGAGI. CDR3 length: 15 residues. The CDR3 DNA reads as TGTGCCAGCAGCCGGGACTACCGAACCTACAATGAGCAGTTCTTC. Protein sequence: CASSRDYRTYNEQFF.

Turning to this clone: Other DNA sequences within the sample encode an identical CDR3. The chain has TRBV6-5 and TRBJ2-7, with a weak D call TRBD1 (6 bases). The CDR3 totals 14 residues. Germline V CDR1 and CDR2: MNHEY, SVGAGI. The V end lost 5 bases, the J end lost 5 bases, and 16 bases lay between the germline ends. The CDR3 spells CASSLRQVGHEQYF. In DNA, the CDR3 is TGTGCCAGCAGTCTAAGACAGGTTGGCCACGAGCAGTACTTC.

V usage is TRBV4-1 and J usage is TRBJ1-6; a possible D gene is TRBD1 (5 bases). This CDR3 is built from 15 residues. CDR1 is MGHRA, CDR2 YSYEKL, per germline. V gave up 4 bases and J gave up 5 bases, with 12 bases separating them. CDR3 coding DNA: TGCGCCAGCAGCCTCGCGACAGAGAATAATTCACCCCTCCACTTT. Its protein product is CASSLATENNSPLHF.

The chain joins TRBV24-1 to TRBJ2-7; D possibly corresponds to TRBD2 (6 bases). The CDR3 sequence is 13 residues long. Trimming pared 9 bases from V and 4 bases from J, leaving 15 bases between. Germline lookup yields CDR1 KGHDR and CDR2 SFDVKD. CDR3 protein: CATGRTGAYEQYF. The CDR3 nucleotides read TGTGCCACCGGACGTACGGGAGCTTACGAGCAGTACTTC.

This sequence joins TRBV21-1 and TRBJ2-1; the table's D call TRBD2 went unverified against the DNA. TRBV21-1 is tagged as a pseudogene. This CDR3 has 16 residues. This CDR3 is CASSPRGGSSYNEQFF. The CDR3 DNA is TGTGCCAGCAGCCCCAGGGGCGGGAGCTCCTACAATGAGCAGTTCTTC.

This sequence joins TRBV30 and TRBJ2-6; 7 bases map to TRBD1. Germline assignment: CDR1 GTSNPN and CDR2 SVGIG (reference sequence). This CDR3 contains 15 residues. The V gene end was trimmed by 3 bases and the J gene end by 3 bases; junction bases not matched to a gene: 5. The CDR3 region has the DNA TGTGCCTGGAGGACAGGGCTAGGTGGGGCCAACGTCCTGACTTTC. This codes for CAWRTGLGGANVLTF.

This chain links TRBV5-4 with TRBJ2-1; 7 positions agree with TRBD2. CDR3 size: 17 residues. V lost 6 bases and J lost 8; bases outside the gene matches: 20. The germline V gene has CDR1 SGHNT and CDR2 YYREEE (reference sequence). CDR3 sequence reads: CASNNGRKGSLGDEQFF. The CDR3 DNA reads TGTGCCAGCAACAACGGGAGGAAAGGGAGCCTCGGGGATGAGCAGTTCTTC.

The J gene is TRBJ1-1, the V gene TRBV9; 10 positions agree with TRBD1. V was pared by 2 bases and J by 7 bases, with 2 bases of the junction left unmatched. CDR1 is SGDLS and CDR2 is YYNGEE in the germline V gene. The CDR3 covers 13 residues. The CDR3 nucleotides are TGTGCCAGCAGCGTTGGACAGGGGGTTGAAGCTTTCTTT. This encodes CASSVGQGVEAFF.

This clone has just one count. The chain is built from TRBV7-9 and TRBJ2-5, with TRBD2 matching 8 bases. Trimming cost V 4 bases and J 4 bases; bases outside gene matches: 8. This CDR3 has 15 residues. Germline V gene data show CDR1 as SEHNR and CDR2 as FQNEAQ (reference sequence). The CDR3 sequence is CASSSTGLAVETQYF. CDR3 coding DNA: TGTGCCAGCAGCTCAACCGGACTAGCAGTAGAGACCCAGTACTTC. The variable domain in full, completed from reference TRBV7-9 and TRBJ2-5, reads DTGVSQNPRHKITKRGQNVTFRCDPISEHNRLYWYRQTLGQGPEFLTYFQNEAQLEKSRLLSDRFSAERPKGSFSTLEIQRTEQGDSAMYLCASSSTGLAVETQYFGPGTRLLVL.

CDR3 nucleotide sequence: TGTGCCAGCAGTCAGGGTAACCCTGAAGCTTTCTTT. The encoded protein is CASSQGNPEAFF. The chain recombines TRBV12-3 or TRBV12-4 with TRBJ1-1; a possible D gene is TRBD1 (5 bases). This CDR3 has 12 amino acids. V dropped 5 bases and J dropped 6 bases, with 10 bases sitting between them.

This chain uses TRBV7-9 with TRBJ1-2; a possible D gene is TRBD1 (6 bases). V was pared by 0 bases and J by 8 bases, with 13 bases between. Germline V gene sequence: CDR1 SEHNR, CDR2 FQNEAQ (reference sequence). CDR3 length: 14 residues. The CDR3 nucleotides read TGTGCCAGCAGCTTAGCCCCAGGGGTGGAAGGCTACACCTTC. It encodes CASSLAPGVEGYTF.

The V gene is TRBV5-1, the J gene TRBJ1-4, with 7 nucleotides matching TRBD1. After removal of 4 bases from V and 5 bases from J, the junction contained 11 bases not matched to a gene. From germline, CDR1 is SGHRS and CDR2 YFSETQ. The CDR3 totals 16 residues. CDR3 loop: CASSLERDRLNEKLFF. In DNA, the CDR3 is TGCGCCAGCAGCCTAGAACGGGACAGACTCAATGAAAAACTGTTTTTT.

The chain uses TRBV18 and TRBJ2-1, with D maybe TRBD1 (5 bases). The CDR3 is made up of 15 amino acids. Germline CDR1 is KGHSH and CDR2 is LQKENI. V was clipped by 3 bases and J by 6 bases, with 15 bases between them. Written as DNA, the CDR3 is TGTGCCAGCTCACCGTTCCGGCAGGGTGGCAATGAGCAGTTCTTC. Translating it yields CASSPFRQGGNEQFF.

The V and J genes are TRBV6-5 and TRBJ2-1; D is possibly TRBD1 (5 bases). The CDR3 is made up of 14 amino acids. CDR1 and CDR2 from the germline V gene are MNHEY and SVGAGI. Trimming cost V 10 bases and J 0 bases, with 13 bases left between them. In DNA, the CDR3 is TGTGCCATTTCGACAGCCGGCTCCTACAATGAGCAGTTCTTC. Its translation: CAISTAGSYNEQFF.

V and J are TRBV18 and TRBJ2-7; D possibly corresponds to TRBD2 (6 bases). The CDR3 consists of 17 residues. The germline gives CDR1 KGHSH, CDR2 LQKENI. Trimming shortened V by 1 base and J by 0 bases, and 16 bases separated the two germline ends. The DNA of the CDR3 is TGTGCCAGCTCACCACTTCCCGGGGGATCATCCTCCTACGAGCAGTACTTC. Its translation is CASSPLPGGSSSYEQYF.